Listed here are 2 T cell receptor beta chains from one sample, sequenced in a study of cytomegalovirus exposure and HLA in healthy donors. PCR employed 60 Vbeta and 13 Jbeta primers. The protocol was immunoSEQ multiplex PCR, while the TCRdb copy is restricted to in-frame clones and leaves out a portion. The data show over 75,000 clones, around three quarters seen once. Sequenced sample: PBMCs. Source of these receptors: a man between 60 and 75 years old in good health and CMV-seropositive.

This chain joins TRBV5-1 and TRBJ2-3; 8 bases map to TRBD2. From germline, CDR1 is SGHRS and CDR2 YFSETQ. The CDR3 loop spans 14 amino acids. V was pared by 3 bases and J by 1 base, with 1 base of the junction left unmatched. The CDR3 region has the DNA TGCGCCAGCAGCTACGGGGGGGGCACAGATACGCAGTATTTT. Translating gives CASSYGGGTDTQYF.

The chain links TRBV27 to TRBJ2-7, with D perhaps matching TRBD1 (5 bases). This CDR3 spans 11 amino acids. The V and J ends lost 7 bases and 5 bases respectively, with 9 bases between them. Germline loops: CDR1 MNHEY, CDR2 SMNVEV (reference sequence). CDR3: CASTIQDEQYF. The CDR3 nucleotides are TGTGCCAGCACCATACAGGACGAGCAGTACTTC.